This section outlines one T cell receptor (beta chain) sequence together with its context. Its antigen remains unidentified. This sample stems from a study of chemoradiotherapy in HPV16-positive cancers. Study as a whole: Candidate HPV-specific clones and shared TCR motifs came from two HPV16-positive patients. Study-level points and caveats: Candidate HPV-specific clones and E7-related TCR motifs grew in tumor during treatment. Better recurrence-free survival went with HPV-responsive T-cell expansion in HPV16-positive patients. HPV-specific T cells were functionally defined from only a couple of HPV16-positive patients.

This CDR3 region has 15 residues. J gave up 8 bases and V 7 bases, and 13 bases lay outside the gene matches. Germline lookup yields CDR1 LNHDA and CDR2 SQIVND (reference sequence). Sequencing used immunoSEQ multiplex PCR; TCRdb keeps in-frame clones, though not all of them. Seen here are more than 9,000 clones, roughly 89% observed once, and the top ten hold 2.5% to 3.5%. This specimen was taken from a patient who underwent chemoradiotherapy. The source of this sequence is a human donor with HPV-associated anogenital cancer. This sequence joins TRBV19 and TRBJ2-1; 8 nucleotides line up with TRBD1. The CDR3 reads CASTTGTGGRDEQFF. CDR3 nucleotides: TGTGCCAGTACCACCGGGACAGGTGGAAGGGATGAGCAGTTCTTC.